This is a list of T cell receptor beta chains from one sample in a study of T cell repertoires in cytomegalovirus infection. TCRdb called the reads again in MiXCR, with one record for every CDR3 protein. The profile shows about 330,000 distinct CDR3 sequences, 34% of them singletons. No antigen is known for these receptors. The source was cultured PBMCs, collected from culture after CMV antigen stimulation. The origin of the receptors is a human donor in good health (CMV status not recorded). Some clones in this sample may be carry-over from other donors' samples. Both conserved end residues are part of each CDR3. The D gene is left open where the match is weak. Only some rows state a clone size, as once, few, many or a class for expanded clones.

CDR3nt: TGCAGCGTTGAGATTGGGGCAGAAGAGACCCAGTACTTC
CDR3aa: CSVEIGAEETQYF
v_gene: TRBV29-1
j_gene: TRBJ2-5
len: 13
abundance: -
d_gene: -

CDR3nt: TGTGCCAGCTCACCTCTACAGGGGGCGAGTCCCACTGAAGCTTTCTTT
CDR3aa: CASSPLQGASPTEAFF
v_gene: TRBV18
j_gene: TRBJ1-1
len: 16
abundance: few
d_gene: TRBD1

CDR3nt: TGTGCCAGCAGCCGAGGGACGGCGGGGCCCACAGATACGCAGTATTTT
CDR3aa: CASSRGTAGPTDTQYF
v_gene: TRBV11-3
j_gene: TRBJ2-3
len: 16
abundance: -
d_gene: -

CDR3nt: TGTGCCAGCAGCTTAACAGGGGTCAATCAGCCCCAGCATTTT
CDR3aa: CASSLTGVNQPQHF
v_gene: TRBV7-2
j_gene: TRBJ1-5
len: 14
abundance: few
d_gene: TRBD1

CDR3nt: TGTGCCAGCAGCTTAAACGGGAAGGGAGATACGCAGTATTTT
CDR3aa: CASSLNGKGDTQYF
v_gene: TRBV7-6
j_gene: TRBJ2-3
len: 14
abundance: -
d_gene: -

CDR3nt: TGTGCCAGCAGCTCCCAGGGACTAGCGGGAGGGTTAGGTTACAATGAGCAGTTCTTC
CDR3aa: CASSSQGLAGGLGYNEQFF
v_gene: TRBV11-3
j_gene: TRBJ2-1
len: 19
abundance: few
d_gene: TRBD2

CDR3nt: TGTGCCAGCAGGGGGACAGGGGGTACTGAAAAACTGTTTTTT
CDR3aa: CASRGTGGTEKLFF
v_gene: TRBV28
j_gene: TRBJ1-4
len: 14
abundance: few
d_gene: TRBD1

CDR3nt: TGTGCCAGCAGGGACAGATGGGGGCCTTACAATGAGCAGTTCTTC
CDR3aa: CASRDRWGPYNEQFF
v_gene: TRBV11-1
j_gene: TRBJ2-1
len: 15
abundance: -
d_gene: -

CDR3nt: TGTGCCAGCAGCTCGGACATTAACTATGGCTACACCTTC
CDR3aa: CASSSDINYGYTF
v_gene: TRBV7-2
j_gene: TRBJ1-2
len: 13
abundance: many
d_gene: -

CDR3nt: TGTGCCATCAGCGGTCTAGCGGGAACGGTGCCCGACAATGAGCAGTTCTTC
CDR3aa: CAISGLAGTVPDNEQFF
v_gene: TRBV10-3
j_gene: TRBJ2-1
len: 17
abundance: -
d_gene: TRBD2

CDR3nt: TGTGCCAGCAGTGAACAGGTGGGAGCTTTCTTT
CDR3aa: CASSEQVGAFF
v_gene: TRBV6-1
j_gene: TRBJ1-1
len: 11
abundance: -
d_gene: -

CDR3nt: TGTGCCACCGAGACGGGACTGACTCGCGATGAGCAGTTCTTC
CDR3aa: CATETGLTRDEQFF
v_gene: TRBV6-1
j_gene: TRBJ2-1
len: 14
abundance: -
d_gene: -

CDR3nt: TGTGCCAGCAGCCTCCGGGGGGGACTAGTCAATGAGCAGTTCTTC
CDR3aa: CASSLRGGLVNEQFF
v_gene: TRBV9
j_gene: TRBJ2-1
len: 15
abundance: -
d_gene: TRBD2

CDR3nt: TGTGCCACCAGCAGAGGCAGGGCCACTAACTATGGCTACACCTTC
CDR3aa: CATSRGRATNYGYTF
v_gene: TRBV15
j_gene: TRBJ1-2
len: 15
abundance: -
d_gene: -

CDR3nt: TGTGCCAGCCCCCTCCCAGGTGATACGCAGTATTTT
CDR3aa: CASPLPGDTQYF
v_gene: TRBV7-9
j_gene: TRBJ2-3
len: 12
abundance: few
d_gene: -

CDR3nt: TGTGCCAGCTCACCACGGCCAGCACAGAACACTGAAGCTTTCTTT
CDR3aa: CASSPRPAQNTEAFF
v_gene: TRBV18
j_gene: TRBJ1-1
len: 15
abundance: once
d_gene: -

CDR3nt: TGTGCCACCAGCAGAGAAAGCCCCAATGAGCAGTTCTTC
CDR3aa: CATSRESPNEQFF
v_gene: TRBV15
j_gene: TRBJ2-1
len: 13
abundance: -
d_gene: -

CDR3nt: TGTGCCAGCAGCTCGCCGCTAGCGGAAGATCCCTACAATGAGCAGTTCTTC
CDR3aa: CASSSPLAEDPYNEQFF
v_gene: TRBV7-4
j_gene: TRBJ2-1
len: 17
abundance: -
d_gene: TRBD2

CDR3nt: TGCAGTGCTAGGACACAGGGAGACACTGAAGCTTTCTTT
CDR3aa: CSARTQGDTEAFF
v_gene: TRBV20-1
j_gene: TRBJ1-1
len: 13
abundance: -
d_gene: -

CDR3nt: TGTGCCAGTAGTAACAGATCACCTCGACTCAATGAGCAGTTCTTC
CDR3aa: CASSNRSPRLNEQFF
v_gene: TRBV19
j_gene: TRBJ2-1
len: 15
abundance: -
d_gene: -

CDR3nt: TGTGCCAGCAGCTTCCGAATTCTAGCGGGTACGAACACCGGGGAGCTGTTTTTT
CDR3aa: CASSFRILAGTNTGELFF
v_gene: TRBV7-6
j_gene: TRBJ2-2
len: 18
abundance: few
d_gene: TRBD2

CDR3nt: TGTGCCAGCAGCTCGGAGATCTACAATGAGCAGTTCTTC
CDR3aa: CASSSEIYNEQFF
v_gene: TRBV7-2
j_gene: TRBJ2-1
len: 13
abundance: many
d_gene: -

CDR3nt: TGCGCCAGCAGCCAAGTGGGACAGGGGGTCTACGAGCAGTACTTC
CDR3aa: CASSQVGQGVYEQYF
v_gene: TRBV4-3
j_gene: TRBJ2-7
len: 15
abundance: -
d_gene: TRBD1

CDR3nt: TGTGCCAGCAGCTCAATGGGACTAGTCAACAATGAGCAGTTCTTC
CDR3aa: CASSSMGLVNNEQFF
v_gene: TRBV7-3
j_gene: TRBJ2-1
len: 15
abundance: few
d_gene: TRBD2

CDR3nt: TGTGCCAGCAGCTTAGATAACTGGGCCGGGGAGCTGTTTTTT
CDR3aa: CASSLDNWAGELFF
v_gene: TRBV7-2
j_gene: TRBJ2-2
len: 14
abundance: few
d_gene: -

CDR3nt: TGTGCCAGCAGCCCCAGCGGATCCACCGGGGAGCTGTTTTTT
CDR3aa: CASSPSGSTGELFF
v_gene: TRBV7-9
j_gene: TRBJ2-2
len: 14
abundance: few
d_gene: -

CDR3nt: TGCGCCAGCAGCCCCTCTAGCGGGGGCACCGGGGAGCTGTTTTTT
CDR3aa: CASSPSSGGTGELFF
v_gene: TRBV4-1
j_gene: TRBJ2-2
len: 15
abundance: few
d_gene: TRBD2

CDR3nt: TGTGCCAGCAGCCAAGGAGCTAGCGGGAGGATGGCAGATACGCAGTATTTT
CDR3aa: CASSQGASGRMADTQYF
v_gene: TRBV3-1
j_gene: TRBJ2-3
len: 17
abundance: few
d_gene: TRBD2